This T cell receptor (beta chain) originates from a study of CD8+CD57+ T cells in acquired aplastic anemia. Study information: An average of roughly 3 ug of DNA was obtained from sorted CD4+ and CD8+ cells.

V lost 5 bases to trimming and J lost 3 bases; unmatched junction nucleotides: 4. This CDR3 is 15 amino acids long. From germline, CDR1 is SGHTA and CDR2 FQGNSA. Genomic DNA provided the template from which TCR beta VDJ and CDR3 profiles were obtained. MiXCR, run by TCRdb on the reads, gives a single entry per CDR3 protein. Among about 180,000 distinct CDR3 sequences, 63% were seen once, and the ten largest hold about two fifths. Whoever was chosen for sequencing had shown CD8+CD57+ cell expansion by flow cytometry. At least ten counts were recorded for this clonotype. The sample taken for sequencing was sorted CD4+, CD8+, or CD8+CD57+ T cells (not recorded which) from PBMCs. This rearrangement joins TRBV7-2 to TRBJ2-1; 10 bases are a match to TRBD2. The TCR originated in a human donor with aplastic anemia. Here the CDR3 DNA reads TGTGCCAGCAGCCCCTTAGCGGGGGGCTACAATGAGCAGTTCTTC. It yields the protein CASSPLAGGYNEQFF.